One sample yielded the 22 T cell receptor beta chains listed below, sequenced in a study of blood T cell repertoires in COVID-19 (dated by TCRdb to about 2020). The library was built by means of the immunoSEQ multiplex PCR assay. Here the immuneACCESS table is served through TCRdb, limited to in-frame sequences with V and J called. Missing clones are a known gap in these copies; in checked studies unresolved V genes cover under half, and the rest lacks a known reason. The sample table shows a few hundred thousand clones, and approximately 82% are seen once. The top ten clonotypes cover about 4.9% of the sample. Sequencing was performed on peripheral blood. The receptors come from a man aged 60 to 75 who had recovered from COVID-19.

CDR3 region: CASSPGGQSRSRSTDTQYF. The DNA for the CDR3 is TGTGCCAGCAGCCCTGGGGGACAGTCCCGTTCTCGTAGCACAGATACGCAGTATTTT. The chain employs TRBV11-2 and TRBJ2-3; 7 bases agree with TRBD1. Germline V CDR1 and CDR2: SGHAT, FQNNGV. There are 19 residues in the CDR3. Trimming cost V 5 bases and J 0 bases; bases outside gene matches: 17.

The chain employs TRBV27 and TRBJ2-1, with a weak D call TRBD2 (6 bases). Germline assignment: CDR1 MNHEY and CDR2 SMNVEV (reference sequence). The CDR3 runs 15 residues. V lost 6 bases to trimming and J lost 4 bases, with 16 bases between them. CDR3 in DNA: TGTGCCAGCAGCCTCGGGGACTTCACATACAATGAGCAGTTCTTC. Translated: CASSLGDFTYNEQFF.

This chain links TRBV21-1 with TRBJ2-4; the table's D call, TRBD2, has no DNA check behind it. TRBV21-1 is a known pseudogene. CDR3 length: 14 amino acids. The CDR3 spells CASSMGGSKNIQYF. The CDR3 nucleotides are TGTGCCAGCAGCATGGGGGGGTCCAAAAACATTCAGTACTTC.

As DNA, the CDR3 is TGTGCCAGCGGGAGCGGGTACGAGCAGTACTTC. Its translation is CASGSGYEQYF. The chain is built from TRBV19 and TRBJ2-7; D may be TRBD2 (6 bases). Deletions cut 9 bases from V and 4 bases from J, with 10 bases between. Germline CDR1 and CDR2: LNHDA and SQIVND (reference sequence). The CDR3 extends over 11 amino acids.

This chain uses TRBV30 with TRBJ2-7, with TRBD1 identical over 7 bases. Germline-derived CDR1 and CDR2 are GTSNPN and SVGIG (reference sequence). V was pared by 0 bases and J by 2 bases, with 4 bases of the junction left unmatched. This CDR3 region has 14 residues. CDR3 DNA sequence: TGTGCCTGGAGTGTAGGGGGCACCGCCTACGAGCAGTACTTC. Translation: CAWSVGGTAYEQYF.

V usage is TRBV27 and J usage is TRBJ1-1; D is unresolved. Per germline, CDR1 MNHEY and CDR2 SMNVEV (reference sequence). Trimming removed 5 bases at V and 7 bases at J, with 17 bases between. The CDR3 loop spans 14 amino acids. CDR3 DNA sequence: TGTGCCAGCAGTACCCACCGAGGGTTACGTGAAGCTTTCTTT. It encodes CASSTHRGLREAFF.

This chain connects TRBV9 to TRBJ2-1; TRBD2 aligns across 11 bases. The length of the CDR3 is 16 residues. Germline-derived CDR1 and CDR2 are SGDLS and YYNGEE. V was clipped by 0 bases and J by 7 bases; unmatched bases: 6. The CDR3 loop reads CASSVGVAGGLNEQFF. CDR3 nucleotides: TGTGCCAGCAGCGTAGGGGTAGCGGGGGGGCTAAATGAGCAGTTCTTC. Complete variable domain (other parts from reference TRBV9 and TRBJ2-1): DSGVTQTPKHLITATGQRVTLRCSPRSGDLSVYWYQQSLDQGLQFLIQYYNGEERAKGNILERFSAQQFPDLHSELNLSSLELGDSALYFCASSVGVAGGLNEQFFGPGTRLTVL.

CDR3 nucleotides: TGTGCCAGCAGGGGACAGCCTAATTCACCCCTCCACTTT. Protein: CASRGQPNSPLHF. V is TRBV28 and J is TRBJ1-6; 7 bases map to TRBD1. V lost 6 bases, J lost 6 bases, and 2 bases stayed unmatched. Germline lookup yields CDR1 MDHEN and CDR2 SYDVKM. The CDR3 contains 13 residues.

The V and J genes are TRBV20-1 and TRBJ2-3; maybe TRBD1 (6 bases). Germline V lookup: CDR1 DFQATT, CDR2 SNEGSKA (reference sequence). The CDR3 is 12 residues long. Trimming left V 3 bases short and J 8 bases short, with 12 bases between. The chain's CDR3 is CSASGGSGTQYF. CDR3 DNA sequence: TGCAGTGCTAGTGGGGGCTCGGGTACGCAGTATTTT.

This chain uses TRBV3-1 (or the pseudogene TRBV3-2) with TRBJ2-2; D might be TRBD1 (6 bases). Trimming removed 6 bases from V and 4 bases from J, with 12 bases in between. The CDR3 has 14 residues. The germline CDR1 and CDR2 sequences are LGHDT and YNNKEL (reference sequence). The CDR3 reads CASSNYRVTGELFF. DNA of the CDR3: TGTGCCAGCAGTAACTACAGGGTCACCGGGGAGCTGTTTTTT.

The chain couples TRBV29-1 to TRBJ2-1; TRBD2 matches at 13 bases. The V gene's germline CDR1 is SQVTM and CDR2 ANQGSEA. This CDR3 has 14 amino acids. V was clipped by 4 bases and J by 9 bases; unmatched bases: 6. The CDR3 protein is CSVALAGGPSEQFF. CDR3 nucleotides: TGCAGCGTTGCACTAGCGGGAGGGCCAAGTGAGCAGTTCTTC.

The chain carries TRBV2 and TRBJ2-6; no reliable D call. The CDR3 loop spans 15 amino acids. V lost 1 base to trimming and J lost 5 bases, with 9 bases between them. Per germline, CDR1 SNHLY and CDR2 FYNNEI. CDR3 amino acids: CASSEDEVRANVLTF. For the CDR3, the DNA is TGTGCCAGCAGTGAAGATGAGGTCAGGGCCAACGTCCTGACTTTC.

This clone was counted a few times. This rearrangement joins TRBV10-2 to TRBJ1-3; 7 positions agree with TRBD1. CDR3 length: 15 amino acids. V shed 5 bases, J shed 0 bases, and the junction held 4 bases outside the gene matches. CDR1 and CDR2 (germline): WSHSY, SAAADI. CDR3 amino acids: CASSPEGASGNTIYF. CDR3 DNA: TGCGCCAGCAGTCCGGAGGGGGCCTCTGGAAACACCATATATTTT.

V gene TRBV11-2 combines with J gene TRBJ2-3; 7 bases agree with TRBD1. There are 16 residues in the CDR3. The ends lost 0 bases at V and 1 base at J; junction bases unmatched: 4. Germline V gene sequence: CDR1 SGHAT, CDR2 FQNNGV. The CDR3 spells CASSLDLGTGTDTQYF. CDR3 in DNA: TGTGCCAGCAGCTTAGATTTAGGGACAGGCACAGATACGCAGTATTTT.

The chain recombines TRBV7-9 with TRBJ2-7; a possible D gene is TRBD2 (5 bases). Between the trimmed V and J ends, which lost 4 bases and 3 bases, there was a span of 13 bases. This CDR3 has 14 residues. Germline CDR1 is SEHNR and CDR2 is FQNEAQ (reference sequence). This CDR3 is CASSSLRGSYEQYF. The CDR3 nucleotides read TGTGCCAGCAGCTCTCTCCGGGGTAGCTACGAGCAGTACTTC.

The V and J genes are TRBV7-3 and TRBJ2-3; weak D call: TRBD1 (5 bases). CDR1 is SGHTA, CDR2 FQGTGA, per germline. CDR3 length equals 15 residues. V dropped 0 bases and J dropped 5 bases, with 12 bases sitting between them. CDR3 nucleotide sequence: TGTGCCAGCAGCTTAACGATAGGGGCCCTAGATACGCAGTATTTT. Protein sequence: CASSLTIGALDTQYF.

The CDR3 DNA sequence: TGTGCCAGTAGAACAGGGGGCGCGGGGGTGAGTGAAGCTTTCTTT. The encoded protein is CASRTGGAGVSEAFF. V and J are TRBV19 and TRBJ1-1; 9 bases are a match to TRBD1. With 6 bases clipped from V and 7 bases from J, the junction kept 12 bases outside the gene matches. Germline V gene sequence: CDR1 LNHDA, CDR2 SQIVND (reference sequence). The CDR3 has 15 amino acids.

The sample holds a few counts of this clone. V and J are TRBV5-1 and TRBJ2-1, with TRBD2 matching 13 bases. Germline V CDR1 and CDR2: SGHRS, YFSETQ. CDR3 length equals 16 residues. J lost 6 bases, V lost 4 bases, and 7 bases had no gene match. In DNA form, the CDR3 reads TGCGCCAGCAGCCGGACTAGCGGGAGTTATGTCAATGAGCAGTTCTTC. Its protein product is CASSRTSGSYVNEQFF.

The chain recombines TRBV25-1 with TRBJ2-2; 10 nucleotides agree with TRBD1. There are 13 residues in the CDR3. CDR1 and CDR2 (germline): MGHDK, SYGVNS. The V segment lost 9 bases and the J segment 7 bases; nucleotides outside the gene matches: 5. The CDR3 region is CASRQGAGGELFF. The CDR3 DNA sequence: TGTGCCAGTAGACAGGGGGCTGGCGGGGAGCTGTTTTTT. Using reference TRBV25-1 and TRBJ2-2 for the parts outside the CDR3, the full variable domain is EADIYQTPRYLVIGTGKKITLECSQTMGHDKMYWYQQDPGMELHLIHYSYGVNSTEKGDLSSESTVSRIRTEHFPLTLESARPSHTSQYLCASRQGAGGELFFGEGSRLTVL.

This clone was counted once. The chain uses TRBV6-5 and TRBJ1-2, with TRBD1 as a possible D gene (5 bases). Germline assignment: CDR1 MNHEY and CDR2 SVGAGI. With 7 bases removed from V and 8 bases from J, the gap between germline ends came to 11 bases. The CDR3 consists of 11 residues. CDR3 in DNA: TGTGCCAGCACCCAGGGTTACGGCTACACCTTC. It specifies CASTQGYGYTF.

The V call is TRBV6-2 or TRBV6-3, the J call TRBJ2-7, with TRBD2 as a possible D gene (5 bases). CDR1 and CDR2 (germline): MNHEY, SVGEGT. The CDR3 totals 15 residues. Trimming took 3 bases from V and 3 from J, leaving 15 bases between them. CDR3 in amino acids: CASSYPPRAVYEQYF. CDR3 DNA sequence: TGTGCCAGCAGTTATCCCCCGAGGGCAGTCTACGAGCAGTACTTC.

The V gene is TRBV19, the J gene TRBJ2-1; 9 nucleotides match TRBD1. The CDR3 spans 15 residues. The V gene end was trimmed by 8 bases and the J gene end by 8 bases; junction bases not matched to a gene: 13. The V gene's germline CDR1 is LNHDA and CDR2 SQIVND (reference sequence). This CDR3 is CASLNSGTGLYEQFF. The CDR3 region has the DNA TGTGCCAGTCTGAATTCCGGGACAGGGTTGTATGAGCAGTTCTTC. The variable domain in full, with the rest retrieved from reference TRBV19 and TRBJ2-1, is DGGITQSPKYLFRKEGQNVTLSCEQNLNHDAMYWYRQDPGQGLRLIYYSQIVNDFQKGDIAEGYSVSREKKESFPLTVTSAQKNPTAFYLCASLNSGTGLYEQFFGPGTRLTVL.